A selection of T cell receptor beta chains follows, all from one sample in a study of shared clonotypes between healthy human individuals. Sequencing used immunoSEQ multiplex PCR; TCRdb keeps in-frame clones, though not all of them. The table records around 450,000 clones, roughly 77% of them present only once. Input material: PBMCs. The receptors here all came from a woman between 40 and 50 years old in good health. Some clones in this sample may be carry-over from other donors' samples. Each CDR3 is given without its conserved first and last residue. The order of the fields is V gene, J gene, CDR3 protein.

>TRBV6-1|TRBJ2-5
ASRALGVETQY
>TRBV28|TRBJ1-4
ASSKRTVTSEKLF
>TRBV5-1|TRBJ2-7
ASSSDQYYEQY
>TRBV18|TRBJ1-1
ASSPGISNTEAF
>TRBV4-2|TRBJ1-5
ASSHAGQGVQPQH
>TRBV5-1|TRBJ2-1
ASSLRLRNEQF
>TRBV4-3|TRBJ2-2
ASSQGKPGGGIGELF
>TRBV30|TRBJ2-3
AWSVRTGGTDTQY
>TRBV11-3|TRBJ1-3
ASSLVRRSSGNTIY
>TRBV30|TRBJ1-2
AWMTEPSSDYGYT
>TRBV6-4|TRBJ2-1
ASRLGGSGEQF
>TRBV28|TRBJ1-6
ASWGGRNSPLH
>TRBV5-4|TRBJ2-1
ASSLDGGRSYNEQF
>TRBV7-6|TRBJ2-5
ASSLLGETQY
>TRBV9|TRBJ2-2
ASSPGGAGELF
>TRBV27|TRBJ2-5
ASGLQETQY
>TRBV5-5|TRBJ1-3
ASSRERYSGNTIY
>TRBV5-4|TRBJ2-1
ASSFKGGSSGRHEQF
>TRBV10-3|TRBJ1-4
AISESSEKLF
>TRBV6-5|TRBJ1-5
ASGARNQPQH
>TRBV27|TRBJ2-1
ASSFGGPNEQF
>TRBV5-1|TRBJ2-6
ASSISGGSGANVLT
>TRBV5-1|TRBJ2-2
ASSAGQPTTGELF
>TRBV27|TRBJ2-1
ASSSPMRNNEQF
>TRBV5-1|TRBJ1-2
ASSLEGGPYGYT
>TRBV6-6|TRBJ1-2
ASHFSGAYNYGYT
>TRBV12-5|TRBJ2-2
ASGLVLGGVAELF